This T cell receptor (beta chain) was found in a study of OX40 agonist ivuxolimab in advanced cancers. Measured with immunoSEQ multiplex PCR; TCRdb has only the in-frame clones, and not every one. Altogether 30,000 to 40,000 clones are present, roughly 80% being singletons, with the ten largest covering less than 25%. This clonotype was obtained from an adult with an advanced solid tumor such as melanoma, head and neck, liver or kidney cancer. The starting material was CD4+ or CD8+ T cells sorted from blood, obtained in a trial of the OX40 agonist ivuxolimab.

CDR3 bases: TGTGCCAGCAGTTTATTCGCGGCAGCCTACGAGCAGTACTTC. Protein sequence: CASSLFAAAYEQYF. The chain recombines TRBV27 with TRBJ2-7; D is unresolved. V shed 1 base and J shed 2 bases, with 9 bases lying between them. In germline, CDR1 is MNHEY, CDR2 SMNVEV (reference sequence). The CDR3 consists of 14 residues.